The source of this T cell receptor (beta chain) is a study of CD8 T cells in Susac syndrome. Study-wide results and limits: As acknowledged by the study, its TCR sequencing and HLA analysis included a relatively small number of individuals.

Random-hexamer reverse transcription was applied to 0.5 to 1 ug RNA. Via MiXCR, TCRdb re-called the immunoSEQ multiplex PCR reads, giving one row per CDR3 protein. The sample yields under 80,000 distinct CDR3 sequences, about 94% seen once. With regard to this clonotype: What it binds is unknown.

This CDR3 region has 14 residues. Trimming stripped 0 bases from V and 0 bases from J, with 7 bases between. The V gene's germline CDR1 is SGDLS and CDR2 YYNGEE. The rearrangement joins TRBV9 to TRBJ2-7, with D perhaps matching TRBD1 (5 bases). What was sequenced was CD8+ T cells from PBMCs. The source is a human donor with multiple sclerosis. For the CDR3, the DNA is TGTGCCAGCAGCGTAGACCAGGGCTCCTACGAGCAGTACTTC. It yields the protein CASSVDQGSYEQYF.